A selection of T cell receptor beta chains follows, all from one sample in a study of cytomegalovirus exposure and HLA in healthy donors. The table came from immunoSEQ multiplex PCR; TCRdb's copy has only in-frame clones and leaves some out. The sample lists some 160,000 clones; over 65% were seen once. The specimen sequenced was PBMCs. These receptors all come from a woman aged 40 to 49 in good health and CMV-seronegative. The conserved cysteine and the conserved F or W are not part of the CDR3 here. Fields, in order: J gene, V gene, CDR3 protein.

TRBJ2-3,TRBV28,ASSTSAGGTDTQY
TRBJ1-2,TRBV6-1,ASRDPGQGSYGYT
TRBJ1-1,TRBV6-4,ASSLEEDTEAF
TRBJ2-7,TRBV2,ASASYEQY
TRBJ2-1,TRBV5-8,ASSSDWSSYNEQF
TRBJ2-5,TRBV5-1,ASSLAGTSVPETQY
TRBJ1-5,TRBV5-1,ASSSRAGQGTWSNQPQH
TRBJ2-3,TRBV9,ASNRRVTDTQY
TRBJ1-5,TRBV11-2,ASSYSGNQPQH
TRBJ2-5,TRBV2,ASNLYPKETQY
TRBJ1-1,TRBV28,ASYTGALNTEAF
TRBJ1-6,TRBV14,ASSHLDRGRNPGNSPLH
TRBJ2-5,TRBV25-1,ASSLSRGGETQY
TRBJ1-2,TRBV7-9,ASSLAGGGYGYT
TRBJ2-7,TRBV19,ASSIDKRYEQY
-,TRBV5-1,ASSSGTTQGAEQY
TRBJ2-1,TRBV4-1,ASSQASGGLGNEQF
TRBJ2-3,TRBV15,ATSPRTGVSDTQY
TRBJ1-1,TRBV27,ASSLSGGITEAF
TRBJ2-1,TRBV5-4,ASSLPGTRGGEQF
TRBJ1-2,TRBV4-1,ASSQDGGRAHGYGYT
TRBJ2-1,TRBV5-4,ASSLAYEQF
TRBJ1-1,TRBV9,ASSVASGYTEAF
-,TRBV28,ASRGLPRGSYEQY
TRBJ2-3,TRBV10-3,AISEGLAGLSVPDTQY
TRBJ2-5,TRBV18,ASSPPGRFQETQY
TRBJ2-5,TRBV5-1,ASSTAGTSEETQY
TRBJ2-7,TRBV7-9,ASSLEGTGFYEQY
TRBJ1-2,TRBV5-1,ASSLERVNYGYT
TRBJ2-2,TRBV10-1,ASSESRAPNTGELF
TRBJ2-2,TRBV7-6,ASRNTKGENTGELF
TRBJ1-1,TRBV18,ASSTGIVLREAF
TRBJ1-2,TRBV27,ASRRGGFSTGAYGYT
TRBJ1-2,TRBV4-1,ASSQGSGQGNYGYT
TRBJ2-2,TRBV7-8,ASSLSFGELF
TRBJ1-1,TRBV27,ASSPTGGMNTEAF
TRBJ1-1,TRBV28,ASSGHLNTEAF
TRBJ1-1,TRBV19,ATATGRNTEAF
TRBJ2-7,TRBV5-1,ASSLWQGSDEQY
TRBJ1-1,TRBV7-6,ASSLVGTGTDMNTEAF
TRBJ2-1,TRBV5-1,ASSLIFGGDNEQF
TRBJ1-1,TRBV9,ASSPRLGVSNTEAF
TRBJ2-3,TRBV5-1,ASTAGLSTDTQY
TRBJ1-1,TRBV2,ASRGDRGHGATEAF
TRBJ1-5,TRBV6-1,ASRGYSAGQPQH
TRBJ2-7,TRBV25-1,ASSDPRTGSLYEQY
TRBJ2-2,TRBV21-1,ASSKAFGGGRENTGELF
TRBJ2-1,TRBV6-5,ASRWTSAPPNEQF
TRBJ2-1,TRBV2,ATSLGSYNEQF
TRBJ2-5,TRBV5-1,ASSKQGTQETQY
TRBJ2-4,TRBV4-1,ASSQVYLSPAKNIQY
TRBJ2-1,TRBV5-1,ASSLDGGGAESHEQF
TRBJ2-3,TRBV27,ASSLGGPSTDTQY
TRBJ2-7,TRBV6-5,ASSYGGGLTYEQY
TRBJ1-1,TRBV6-5,ASSRTGNNPEAF